A single T cell receptor beta chain is shown here with its context. Its antigen remains undetermined. Nothing much larger sits one base from this clone, and base qualities are not available. The sample is drawn from a study of shared clonotypes between healthy human individuals (TCRdb year 2020). At the level of the whole study: Two women and a few men aged 18 to 49 years were included in the cohort. Different laboratories and diverse techniques were used to prepare libraries and sequence TCR repertoires, to increase sequencing depth and limit assay-specific biases. For each donor, CD4 naive and CD4 memory were each given three plates, CD8 naive was given two plates, and CD8 memory was given one plate. Leukapheresis yielded between about 0.9 and 9.5 billion PBMCs per donor. Blood TCR repertoires of about 5 healthy adults were deeply sequenced to estimate repertoire size and the extent of clonotype sharing between individuals.

CDR1 GTSNPN and CDR2 SVGIG were looked up in the germline V gene (reference sequence). Trimming at the junction amounts to 2 bases on V and 7 bases on J, and the germline ends lie 19 bases apart. The CDR3 spans 15 residues, from the cysteine through the phenylalanine. Left in the record is the CDR3 DNA by itself, 45 bases read in frame from the first base. For the CD8 naive samples, CD45RO-negative cells were positively selected for CCR7, yielding a CD45RA+CCR7+ population from which TemRA cells were excluded. Healthy HIV-negative adults with no recently reported acute infections or vaccinations were included as donors. Every donor was a Caucasian adult residing in Nashville, Tennessee, USA. Blood was obtained by leukapheresis, after which PBMCs were separated by Ficoll-Histopaque density gradient centrifugation and cryopreserved in liquid nitrogen vapor phase. Analytical flow cytometry was used to check the purity and quantity of every magnetically sorted T cell population. Each sorted fraction had its genomic DNA isolated and then quantified by UV absorbance on a Nanodrop 2000c.

Using the deep immunoSEQ assay, multiplex PCR amplified TCR CDR3 regions from genomic DNA. Extracted genomic DNA from each cell subset was spread evenly across all wells of several immunoSEQ 96-well plates, with each plate serving as a replicate. Each replicate PCR for sorted subsets received roughly 0.2 ug genomic DNA, equal to roughly 30,000 T cell genomes. Purified libraries were measured with a Qubit 3.0 fluorometer, size-checked on a Bioanalyzer 2100, and measured again with the KAPA Library Quantification kit. A separate single-read 150-cycle Illumina NextSeq 550 flow cell was used to sequence each immunoSEQ 96-well plate. The original pipeline was this. The immunoSEQ output contained only junctional sequences without quality scores, so filtering could not match that applied to full-length reads. To assign V/J genes and CDR3, sequences were annotated using PyIR, a Python wrapper for IgBLAST v1.9, with IMGT germline references. Reads were filtered out if the reads had weak V/J assignments (E-value above 1e-6), no CDR3, stop codons, out-of-frame junctions, or ambiguous translated residues. V3J clonotypes were defined as sequences sharing the same inferred V gene, J gene, and CDR3 amino acid sequence. Percentage overlap between repertoires was computed as shared unique clonotypes divided by the size of the smaller repertoire. Three approaches were used to assess repertoire richness: RTK rarefaction, the Chao1 estimator, and Recon v2.1 estimates of unobserved clonotypes. OLGA was used to compute generation probabilities for all TCRbeta clonotypes that the gDNA method yielded from a few donors. TCRdb provides this immuneACCESS table in a form limited to in-frame rearrangements. Some clones are lacking; in checked studies, under half of them reflect an unresolved V gene, and why the rest are absent is not known. V, J and clone size reflect that table, while D and trimming were determined from the DNA. This sample holds about 2.1 million clones; around 93% were observed only once. The top ten hold about 1.7% of the sample.

Findings and caveats that apply to the study as a whole: When a few donors were compared, the shared fraction of clonotypes was about 5% for naive CD4, around 3.6% for naive CD8, 2% to 2.5% for memory CD4, and less than 0.45% for memory CD8. Larger estimated clonotype richness was generally found for naive subsets than for memory subsets. The genetic and exposure-history diversity represented was limited by the small number of donors. Sampling was restricted to blood, and TCR repertoires in tissues likely differ from the TCR repertoires found in blood. Rarefaction of sorted-subset datasets indicated incomplete sequencing despite the large sequencing depth. Pairwise subsampling led to the expectation that sequencing depth would affect the degree of clonotype sharing among donors. Compared with non-shared clonotypes, clonotypes shared by all four sorted-subset donors had higher generation probabilities.

The rearranged chain carries TRBV30 and TRBJ2-3; TRBD1 might be the D gene, on 6 matching bases. The sequenced sample was naive CD8+ T cells from PBMCs. The meaning of the sample's cell subset or site label: CD45RA+CCR7+. This receptor was identified in a man between 18 and 29 years old in good health. Some clones in this sample may be carry-over from other donors' samples. The CDR3 in this case is CAWSLGTRIGNTQYF. The nucleotides read TGTGCCTGGAGTTTAGGGACAAGGATAGGGAATACGCAGTATTTT. The CDR3, completed at both ends by the reference TRBV30 and TRBJ2-3 genes, gives the full variable domain SQTIHQWPATLVQPVGSPLSLECTVEGTSNPNLYWYRQAAGRGLQLLFYSVGIGQISSEVPQNLSASRPQDRQFILSSKKLLLSDSGFYLCAWSLGTRIGNTQYFGPGTRLTVL.